The T cell receptor beta chain described here comes from a study of blood T cell repertoires in COVID-19 (dated by TCRdb to 2020 to 2021). About the full investigation: Samples from collaborators originated in the United States, Italy and Spain and spanned both the acute and convalescent phases of COVID-19. Where available, HLA class I and class II types were taken from metadata supplied by the sample provider and were not determined by assay-based typing. Nearly every sample came with metadata listing a de-identified subject ID, COVID-19 status, age in years and sex. Deeply sampled blood TCRbeta repertoires from subjects exposed to, actively infected with, or recovered from COVID-19 were included in the dataset. Samples came from the ongoing ImmuneRACE study (first 160 participants) plus 1,254 subjects from 6 global collaborators. The material from the prospective study consisted of cDNA or gDNA derived from T cells, B-cell-depleted T cells, or PBMCs. The repertoires were released in a freely available public database intended as a resource for research on the immune response to SARS-CoV-2.

As for this clone: Its antigen is unknown. No base-level quality is on record; no much larger clone is a single base apart.

Collaborating institutions collected whole blood in K2EDTA tubes following their own protocols. For TCRbeta analysis, collaborators shipped samples as frozen whole blood, isolated PBMCs, or DNA extracted from either of those sample types. Study-wide conclusions, independent of this receptor: The quantity of clinical and demographic metadata differed by source and by participant and was supplied without curation.

The immunoSEQ Assay, a bias-controlled multiplex PCR, was used to amplify TCRbeta CDR3 regions from genomic DNA. The study's own analysis went as follows. Within the assay, amplification of reference gene primers was used to estimate how many nucleated cells each sample contained. To quantify the absolute abundance of each unique TCRbeta CDR3 rearrangement, sequence reads were collapsed and filtered. For each sample, productive Simpson clonality was calculated as the square root of Simpson's diversity index across productive rearrangements. TCRdb re-hosts the immuneACCESS table, in-frame sequences only. Its copies lack some clones; in the studies checked, an unresolved V gene accounts for under half of them, and the cause for the rest is not known. V and J calls and clone size are copied from that table; D and trimming were computed from the DNA. Within this sample are 140,000 to 150,000 clones, with roughly 84% of them counted one time only. The ten largest clones add up to roughly 2.7% of the sample.

CDR1 and CDR2 are drawn from the germline V gene: SNHLY, FYNNEI. The cysteine opens and the phenylalanine closes a CDR3 of 11 amino acids. CDR3 DNA only is kept here, 33 bases in frame from base 1. Relative to germline, V is 6 bases shorter and J is 12 bases shorter, with 15 bases between their ends. The specimen was peripheral blood. This TCR was recovered from a human donor with acute or convalescent COVID-19. The donor label of this sample is uncertain. The chain is assembled from TRBV2 and TRBJ2-7; TRBD2 could be the D gene, as 5 bases match. This receptor has the CDR3 CASRVDLGPYF. The sequence in DNA is TGTGCCAGCAGAGTGGACTTGGGTCCGTACTTC.